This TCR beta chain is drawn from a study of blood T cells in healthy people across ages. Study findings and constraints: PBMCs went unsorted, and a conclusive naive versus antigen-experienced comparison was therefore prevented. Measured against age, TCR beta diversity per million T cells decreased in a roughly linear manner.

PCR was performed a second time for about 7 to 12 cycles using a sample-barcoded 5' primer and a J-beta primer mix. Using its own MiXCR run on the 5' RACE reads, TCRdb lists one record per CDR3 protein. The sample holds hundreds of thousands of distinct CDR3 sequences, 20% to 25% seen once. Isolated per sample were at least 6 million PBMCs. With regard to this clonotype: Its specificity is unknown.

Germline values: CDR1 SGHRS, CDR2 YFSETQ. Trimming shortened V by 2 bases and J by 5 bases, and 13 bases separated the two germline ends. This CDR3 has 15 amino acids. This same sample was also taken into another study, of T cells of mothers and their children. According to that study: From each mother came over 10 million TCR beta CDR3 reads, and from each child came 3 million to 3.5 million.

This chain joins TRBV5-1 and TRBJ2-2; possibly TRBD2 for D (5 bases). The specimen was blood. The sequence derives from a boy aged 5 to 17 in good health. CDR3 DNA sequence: TGCGCCAGCAGCTTTTCTGTTAGCGTTACCGGGGAGCTGTTTTTT. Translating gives CASSFSVSVTGELFF.